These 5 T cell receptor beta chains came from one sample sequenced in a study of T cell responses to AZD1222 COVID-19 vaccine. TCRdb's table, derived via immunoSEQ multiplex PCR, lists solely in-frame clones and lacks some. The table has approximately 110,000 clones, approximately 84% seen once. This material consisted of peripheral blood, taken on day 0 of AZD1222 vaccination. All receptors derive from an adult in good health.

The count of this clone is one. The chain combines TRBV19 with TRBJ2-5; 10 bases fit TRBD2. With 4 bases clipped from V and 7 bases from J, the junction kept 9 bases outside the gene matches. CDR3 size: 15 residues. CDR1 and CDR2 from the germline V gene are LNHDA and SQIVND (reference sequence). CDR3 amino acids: CASSTTPSGGGTQYF. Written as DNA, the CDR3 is TGTGCCAGTAGTACCACTCCTAGCGGGGGAGGGACCCAGTACTTC.

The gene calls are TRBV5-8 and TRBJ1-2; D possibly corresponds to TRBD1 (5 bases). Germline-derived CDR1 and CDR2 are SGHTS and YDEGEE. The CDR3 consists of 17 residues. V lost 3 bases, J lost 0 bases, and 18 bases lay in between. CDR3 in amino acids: CASSSQGTELANYGYTF. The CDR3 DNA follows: TGTGCCAGCAGCTCTCAGGGAACCGAGTTAGCTAACTATGGCTACACCTTC.

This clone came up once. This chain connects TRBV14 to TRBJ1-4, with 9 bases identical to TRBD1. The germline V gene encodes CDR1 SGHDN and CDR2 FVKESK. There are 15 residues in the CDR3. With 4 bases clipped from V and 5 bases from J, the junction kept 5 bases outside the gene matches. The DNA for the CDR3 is TGTGCCAGCAGCCTCTGGGACAGGGCAAATGAAAAACTGTTTTTT. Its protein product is CASSLWDRANEKLFF. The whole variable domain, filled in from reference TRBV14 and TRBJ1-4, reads EAGVTQFPSHSVIEKGQTVTLRCDPISGHDNLYWYRRVMGKEIKFLLHFVKESKQDESGMPNNRFLAERTGGTYSTLKVQPAELEDSGVYFCASSLWDRANEKLFFGSGTQLSVL.

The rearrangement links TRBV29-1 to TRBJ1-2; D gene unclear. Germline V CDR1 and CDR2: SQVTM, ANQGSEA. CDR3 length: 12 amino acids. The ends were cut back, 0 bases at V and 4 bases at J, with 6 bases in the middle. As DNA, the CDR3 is TGCAGCGTTGAAGAGTCTTTCTATGGCTACACCTTC. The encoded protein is CSVEESFYGYTF. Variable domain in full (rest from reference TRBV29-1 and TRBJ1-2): SAVISQKPSRDICQRGTSLTIQCQVDSQVTMMFWYRQQPGQSLTLIATANQGSEATYESGFVIDKFPISRPNLTFSTLTVSNMSPEDSSIYLCSVEESFYGYTFGSGTRLTVV.

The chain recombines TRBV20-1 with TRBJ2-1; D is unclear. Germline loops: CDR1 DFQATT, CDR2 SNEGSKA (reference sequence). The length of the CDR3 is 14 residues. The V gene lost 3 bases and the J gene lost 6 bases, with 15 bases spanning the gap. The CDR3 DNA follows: TGCAGTGCTAGTCCCGCGCGGAAGGGCAATGAGCAGTTCTTC. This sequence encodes CSASPARKGNEQFF.